This T cell receptor (beta chain) stems from a study of cytomegalovirus exposure and HLA in healthy donors. Whole-study results and caveats: Earlier analysis yielded a pattern in which most TCR beta V segments were productive about 90% or about 30% of the time. TCR beta chains numbering more than 150 were designated cytomegalovirus-associated.

Germline CDR1 SNHLY, CDR2 FYNNEI. The CDR3 is made up of 14 amino acids. Trimming took off 5 bases at V and 4 bases at J, with 14 bases between the two ends. Primers for the PCR totalled 60 Vbeta and 13 Jbeta. Measured with immunoSEQ multiplex PCR; TCRdb has only the in-frame clones, and not every one. The data hold 120,000 or so clones, with about four fifths observed a single time. Details on this clone: Its target is unknown.

The sequence came from a human donor in good health. The sequenced material came from PBMCs. This chain connects TRBV2 to TRBJ1-1, with D maybe TRBD1 (5 bases). The CDR3 bases are TGTGCCAGCAGTCGTTCCGACAGCGCCACTGAAGCTTTCTTT. This codes for CASSRSDSATEAFF.